This T cell receptor beta chain was captured in a study of T cells in Graves' hyperthyroidism and ophthalmopathy. The study's findings and limits: By a 13 V-J model, ophthalmopathy was set apart from stable hyperthyroidism.

TCR beta CDR3 sequences were amplified from RNA transcripts. HTBI primers were the set used in a first-round RT-PCR of the TCR CDR3. One entry per CDR3 protein results from TCRdb running MiXCR on the multiplex PCR reads. The table shows about 280,000 distinct CDR3 sequences, with less than 30% occurring only once. Recently diagnosed hyperthyroidism of less than 2 months' duration affected patients aged 18 to 65. Thyroid ultrasound, orbital computed tomography, clinical symptoms, and serum thyroxine and TRAb underpinned diagnoses. The authors obtained PBMCs from more than 9.5 ml of fresh peripheral blood. CDR1 is MNHEY and CDR2 is SVGAGI in the germline V gene. The CDR3 extends over 12 amino acids. Trimming shortened V by 7 bases and J by 3 bases, and 10 bases separated the two germline ends. This clonotype was counted many times. What it recognizes is unknown.

The V call is TRBV6-5, the J call TRBJ2-7, with D unresolved. What was sequenced was blood. This TCR came from a middle-aged man with Graves' hyperthyroidism that later progressed to Graves' ophthalmopathy. The CDR3 sequence: CASNRLVYEQYF. CDR3 DNA sequence: TGTGCCAGCAACAGACTTGTCTACGAGCAGTACTTC.